The clone carrying this TCR beta chain showed up many times. The source of the sample is a study of regulatory T cells in long-lasting Graves disease. Both iRepertoire HTBI primers and Arm-PCR of CDR3 regions were used to build the TCR beta libraries. Under the authors' procedure: Identified across the samples were 62 TRBV segments and 14 TRBJ segments. In TCRdb, the multiplex PCR reads were re-called with MiXCR into one record per CDR3 protein. TCRdb's processing, not the authors', yielded these V and J calls. The data show hundreds of thousands of distinct CDR3 sequences, around 15% seen once. Time point defined: newly diagnosed GD, antithyroid drugs for less than 3 months. PBMC-extracted RNA yielded the TCR library. The sample was also reused in another study, on T cells in Graves' hyperthyroidism and ophthalmopathy. Per that paper: With the HTBI primer set, the TCR CDR3 went through a first round of RT-PCR.

The sample here was peripheral blood mononuclear cells (PBMCs), taken at new diagnosis, from a patient treated with antithyroid drugs. The receptor comes from a man in his forties or fifties with Graves disease.

As DNA, the CDR3 is TGTGCCAGCAGTTTATCAGGGGGCGGGACGGGCGAGCAGTACTTC. The encoded protein is CASSLSGGGTGEQYF. V is TRBV12-3 or TRBV12-4 and J is TRBJ2-7, with 8 bases lining up with TRBD1. V lost 2 bases and J lost 6; bases outside the gene matches: 9. This CDR3 is 15 amino acids long.